This section outlines one T cell receptor (beta chain) sequence together with its context. A much more abundant neighbour one base away suggests this may be a read error. With 5 bases removed from V and 0 bases from J, the gap between germline ends came to 5 bases. This CDR3 region has 12 residues. Germline CDR1 is ENHRY and CDR2 is SYGVKD. The CD4+ fraction was divided into a CD45RA+ naive subset and a CD45RA-negative memory subset. The data derive from a study of shared clonotypes between healthy human individuals. Generated by immunoSEQ multiplex PCR, the TCRdb table keeps only in-frame clones and is missing some. The sample holds 900,000 to 1,200,000 clones, about four fifths seen once.

The chain couples TRBV10-3 to TRBJ2-7; D ambiguous. Specimen: memory CD4+ T cells from PBMCs. Documented subset: CD45RA-negative fraction. This receptor was taken from a man in his late teens or twenties in good health. Some clones in this sample may be carry-over from other donors' samples. The CDR3 loop reads CAISSLSYEQYF. CDR3 bases: TGTGCCATCAGTTCCCTCTCCTACGAGCAGTACTTC.